The TCR beta chain described here comes from a study of human versus mouse CDR3 diversity and MHC coevolution. For the study at large: The immunoSEQ assay reportedly detects one in 200,000 T cells.

Trimming cost V 1 base and J 4 bases, with 13 bases left between them. The CDR3 is made up of 15 amino acids. Germline values: CDR1 SGHAT, CDR2 FQNNGV. Sequencing used immunoSEQ multiplex PCR; TCRdb keeps in-frame clones, though not all of them. Of about 77,000 clones in the sample, just under 95% were seen once. V usage is TRBV11-2 and J usage is TRBJ2-5, with D maybe TRBD1 (5 bases). The clonotype was recovered from a person aged 30 to 69 in good health. The specimen sequenced was naive CD4+ T cells from blood. The subset is: CD45RO-negative CD62L-positive naive CD4 T cells. The CDR3 is CASSLVGRVIETQYF. The DNA of the CDR3 is TGTGCCAGCAGCTTAGTTGGCAGGGTCATAGAGACCCAGTACTTC.